Shown below are 19 T cell receptor beta chains from a single sample sequenced in a study of radiation and T cells in renal cell carcinoma. Data came from immunoSEQ multiplex PCR; TCRdb stores just in-frame clones and leaves some out. This table holds under 25,000 clones, 80% found once. Time point indicated: baseline pretreatment blood. The treatment was: 15 Gy SBRT to primary tumor, nephrectomy 4 weeks later. The input for sequencing was blood, taken from a patient whose treatment included radiotherapy and nephrectomy. The receptors originated from a man aged 60 to 69 with renal cell carcinoma.

CDR3 loop: CATGTANTGELFF. The CDR3, as DNA: TGTGCCACCGGGACAGCGAACACCGGGGAGCTGTTTTTT. The chain couples TRBV6-6 to TRBJ2-2, with 7 bases lining up with TRBD1. CDR3 length: 13 amino acids. CDR1 and CDR2 from the germline V gene are MNHNY and SVGAGI (reference sequence). With V trimmed by 10 bases and J by 0 bases, 2 bases remained unmatched.

This chain joins TRBV5-6 and TRBJ2-7, with TRBD1 matching over 8 bases. J was trimmed by 5 bases and V by 2 bases; bases with no gene match: 3. Germline V gene data show CDR1 as SGHDT and CDR2 as YYEEEE. This CDR3 region has 13 residues. Here the CDR3 DNA reads TGTGCCAGCAGCTTTGGACAGGGTCACGAGCAGTACTTC. Encoded protein: CASSFGQGHEQYF.

This clone is medium-sized. This chain uses TRBV7-9 with TRBJ2-1; 10 bases agree with TRBD2. The CDR3 runs to 15 residues. The V segment lost 2 bases and the J segment 10 bases; nucleotides outside the gene matches: 8. Germline V gives CDR1 SEHNR, CDR2 FQNEAQ (reference sequence). CDR3 in DNA: TGTGCCAGCAGCTTATTTTCTAGCGGGGGACCAGAGCAGTTCTTC. Its protein product is CASSLFSSGGPEQFF.

The V and J genes are TRBV9 and TRBJ2-3; 12 bases line up with TRBD2. V shed 3 bases, J shed 4 bases, and the junction held 12 bases outside the gene matches. The germline V gene encodes CDR1 SGDLS and CDR2 YYNGEE. The length of the CDR3 is 18 residues. CDR3 DNA: TGTGCCAGCAGCGCAGGACTAGCGGGAATTGGGGGGGCAGATACGCAGTATTTT. Encoded protein: CASSAGLAGIGGADTQYF. Together with reference TRBV9 and TRBJ2-3, the CDR3 gives the full variable domain: DSGVTQTPKHLITATGQRVTLRCSPRSGDLSVYWYQQSLDQGLQFLIQYYNGEERAKGNILERFSAQQFPDLHSELNLSSLELGDSALYFCASSAGLAGIGGADTQYFGPGTRLTVL.

This chain joins TRBV19 and TRBJ2-4, with 10 bases identical to TRBD2. Germline trimming cut 5 bases from V and 0 bases from J; bases unmatched to any gene: 10. This CDR3 comprises 18 residues. CDR1 LNHDA and CDR2 SQIVND come from the germline V gene (reference sequence). The CDR3, as DNA: TGTGCCAGTAGTCCCCGGGCGACTAGCGGGTCAGCCAAAAACATTCAGTACTTC. It translates to CASSPRATSGSAKNIQYF.

The chain couples TRBV7-9 to TRBJ1-4; 7 positions agree with TRBD1. This CDR3 spans 15 amino acids. Losses at the gene ends were 3 bases for V and 8 bases for J; bases not matched to a gene: 9. CDR1 SEHNR and CDR2 FQNEAQ come from the germline V gene (reference sequence). DNA of the CDR3: TGTGCCAGCAGCTTGAAGGAGGGGGCTTGGGAAAAACTGTTTTTT. Translated: CASSLKEGAWEKLFF.

The chain uses TRBV29-1 and TRBJ2-2; the D gene could be TRBD1 or TRBD2 (5 bases each). This CDR3 has 14 amino acids. V lost 0 bases and J 1 base, leaving 6 bases between the germline ends. Per the germline V gene, CDR1 is SQVTM and CDR2 is ANQGSEA. CDR3 residues: CSVEDGGNTGELFF. In DNA form, the CDR3 reads TGCAGCGTTGAAGATGGGGGGAACACCGGGGAGCTGTTTTTT.

This rearrangement joins TRBV9 to TRBJ2-1; possibly TRBD2 for D (5 bases). Germline V gives CDR1 SGDLS, CDR2 YYNGEE. This CDR3 is built from 15 residues. Trimming pared 0 bases from V and 3 bases from J, leaving 10 bases between. CDR3 sequence: CASSVEADHYNEQFF. The DNA of the CDR3 is TGTGCCAGCAGCGTAGAAGCGGACCACTACAATGAGCAGTTCTTC.

The chain couples TRBV5-4 to TRBJ2-5; the D gene is possibly TRBD2 (5 bases). V was pared by 3 bases and J by 5 bases, with 14 bases between. The CDR3 is 14 residues long. CDR1 is SGHNT and CDR2 is YYREEE in the germline V gene (reference sequence). The CDR3 protein is CASSSRTGKETQYF. The CDR3 nucleotides are TGTGCCAGCAGCTCTAGGACCGGGAAGGAGACCCAGTACTTC.

This chain joins TRBV18 and TRBJ2-5, with D perhaps matching TRBD2 (5 bases). CDR1 is KGHSH and CDR2 is LQKENI in the germline V gene. This CDR3 is built from 14 residues. Trimming cost V 2 bases and J 3 bases, with 10 bases left between them. The CDR3 DNA reads as TGTGCCAGCTCACCAAGGACTCGCGAAGAGACCCAGTACTTC. Protein: CASSPRTREETQYF.

This clone was detected only a few times. This chain joins TRBV7-8 and TRBJ2-7, with D unresolved. With 6 bases removed from V and 0 bases from J, the gap between germline ends came to 6 bases. This CDR3 contains 12 residues. Germline-derived CDR1 and CDR2 are SGHVS and FQNEAQ. CDR3 protein: CASSQNSYEQYF. DNA for the CDR3: TGTGCCAGCAGTCAAAACTCCTACGAGCAGTACTTC. Based on the CDR3 plus reference TRBV7-8 and TRBJ2-7, the full variable domain is GAGVSQSPRYKVAKRGQDVALRCDPISGHVSLFWYQQALGQGPEFLTYFQNEAQLDKSGLPSDRFFAERPEGSVSTLKIQRTQQEDSAVYLCASSQNSYEQYFGPGTRLTVT.

The V call is TRBV4-3, the J call TRBJ1-1, with D tentatively TRBD1 (5 bases). V shed 4 bases and J shed 3 bases, with 12 bases lying between them. The CDR3 length is 14 residues. Per the germline V gene, CDR1 is LGHNA and CDR2 is YSLEER. The CDR3 DNA is TGCGCCAGCAGCCGGAAAGGGGTGGACACTGAAGCTTTCTTT. Translated, it gives CASSRKGVDTEAFF.

The J gene is TRBJ1-1, the V gene TRBV7-2; weak D call: TRBD1 (5 bases). V lost 4 bases to trimming and J lost 4 bases, with 13 bases between them. Germline V gene data show CDR1 as SGHTA and CDR2 as FQGNSA. This CDR3 is built from 14 residues. This chain's CDR3 is CASSSWGGVTEAFF. The CDR3 DNA sequence: TGTGCCAGCAGCTCCTGGGGCGGAGTCACTGAAGCTTTCTTT. The whole variable domain, remainder taken from reference TRBV7-2 and TRBJ1-1, is GAGVSQSPSNKVTEKGKDVELRCDPISGHTALYWYRQSLGQGLEFLIYFQGNSAPDKSGLPSDRFSAERTGGSVSTLTIQRTQQEDSAVYLCASSSWGGVTEAFFGQGTRLTVV.

V and J are TRBV7-2 and TRBJ2-7, with D perhaps matching TRBD1 (6 bases). Germline V lookup: CDR1 SGHTA, CDR2 FQGNSA. The CDR3 spans 14 residues. V was trimmed by 5 bases and J by 1 base, leaving 12 bases between them. This chain's CDR3 is CASSQPTGSYEQYF. In DNA form, the CDR3 reads TGTGCCAGCAGCCAGCCGACAGGTTCCTACGAGCAGTACTTC.

A single count supports this clone. The genes are TRBV5-1 and TRBJ1-6; D is perhaps TRBD1 (5 bases). Trimming pared 0 bases from V and 0 bases from J, leaving 10 bases between. Germline V gene data show CDR1 as SGHRS and CDR2 as YFSETQ. This CDR3 region has 17 residues. The CDR3 here is CASSLGVGTSYNSPLHF. The DNA of the CDR3 is TGCGCCAGCAGCTTGGGTGTGGGGACCTCCTATAATTCACCCCTCCACTTT.

The chain is built from TRBV12-5 and TRBJ1-4, with 8 bases aligning to TRBD1. With 2 bases clipped from V and 2 bases from J, the junction kept 13 bases outside the gene matches. The CDR3 consists of 19 residues. Germline CDR1 LGHNT, CDR2 FRNRAP. The CDR3 coding sequence is TGTGCTAGTGGTTTGCAGTTTCAGGGGGCTCTGGAGACTAATGAAAAACTGTTTTTT. Its translation: CASGLQFQGALETNEKLFF. The full variable domain, rest sourced from reference TRBV12-5 and TRBJ1-4, is DARVTQTPRHKVTEMGQEVTMRCQPILGHNTVFWYRQTMMQGLELLAYFRNRAPLDDSGMPKDRFSAEMPDATLATLKIQPSEPRDSAVYFCASGLQFQGALETNEKLFFGSGTQLSVL.

The gene calls are TRBV4-3 and TRBJ2-1; 8 bases are shared with TRBD2. The CDR3 covers 15 residues. CDR1 and CDR2 (germline): LGHNA, YSLEER. V shed 1 base and J 4 bases; nucleotides not matched to a gene: 3. The CDR3 reads CASSQVLAGYNEQFF. Written as DNA, the CDR3 is TGCGCCAGCAGCCAAGTTCTAGCGGGTTACAATGAGCAGTTCTTC.

The J gene is TRBJ1-6, the V gene TRBV30; no clear D. The CDR3 contains 13 residues. Trimming stripped 3 bases from V and 2 bases from J, with 5 bases between. In germline, CDR1 is GTSNPN, CDR2 SVGIG (reference sequence). CDR3: CAWSYPYNSPLHF. In nucleotides, the CDR3 is TGTGCCTGGAGCTACCCCTATAATTCACCCCTCCACTTT.

The chain uses TRBV13 and TRBJ1-1, with D uncertain. Germline values: CDR1 PRHDT, CDR2 FYEKMQ (reference sequence). This CDR3 has 14 amino acids. The V end was cut by 1 base, the J end by 5 bases, with 11 bases between. CDR3 sequence reads: CASSLAVEGTEAFF. The DNA for the CDR3 is TGTGCCAGCAGCTTAGCTGTTGAGGGAACTGAAGCTTTCTTT.